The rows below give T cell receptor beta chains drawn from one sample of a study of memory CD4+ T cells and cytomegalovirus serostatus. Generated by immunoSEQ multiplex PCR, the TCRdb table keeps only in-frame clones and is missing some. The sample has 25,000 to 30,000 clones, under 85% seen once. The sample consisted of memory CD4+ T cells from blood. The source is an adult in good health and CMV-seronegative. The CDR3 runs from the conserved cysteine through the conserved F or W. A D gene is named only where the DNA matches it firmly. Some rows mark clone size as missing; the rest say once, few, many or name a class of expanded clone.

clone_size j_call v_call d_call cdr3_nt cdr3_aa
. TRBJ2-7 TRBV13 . TGTGCCAGCAGCTTAAGGGGGAGCCTGGACCTCGAGCAGTACTTC CASSLRGSLDLEQYF
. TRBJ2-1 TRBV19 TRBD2 TGTGCCAGTTCCACCCCGGGACTAAAAAATGAGCAGTTCTTC CASSTPGLKNEQFF
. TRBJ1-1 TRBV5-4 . TGTGCCAGCAGCTCCGTTTCTACGGGGAACACTGAAGCTTTCTTT CASSSVSTGNTEAFF
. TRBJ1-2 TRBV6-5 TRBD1 TGTGCCAGCAGTACCCTGGACAGGGGTGAGGGCTACACCTTC CASSTLDRGEGYTF
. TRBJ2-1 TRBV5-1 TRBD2 TGCGCCAGCAGCTTAGGACTAGCGGTCTACAATGAGCAGTTCTTC CASSLGLAVYNEQFF
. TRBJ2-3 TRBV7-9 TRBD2 TGTGCCAGCAGCCCGACTAGCGGGGTCTCAGATACGCAGTATTTT CASSPTSGVSDTQYF
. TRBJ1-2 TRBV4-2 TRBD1 TGTGTCAGCAGCCAAGACAACAGGGGGTCCTATGGCTACACCTTC CVSSQDNRGSYGYTF
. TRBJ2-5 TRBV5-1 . TGCGCCAGCAGCTCGCGGTTGGACATCCAAGAGACCCAGTACTTC CASSSRLDIQETQYF
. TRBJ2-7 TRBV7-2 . TGTGCCAGCAGCTTAATATCCCCCTACGAGCAGTACTTC CASSLISPYEQYF
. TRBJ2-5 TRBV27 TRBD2 TGTGCCAGCACACGTAGCGGGGGGCCGCAAGAGACCCAGTACTTC CASTRSGGPQETQYF
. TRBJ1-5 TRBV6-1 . TGTGCCGCCAACCCGACAGGTAGCAATCAGCCCCAGCATTTT CAANPTGSNQPQHF
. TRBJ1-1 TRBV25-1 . TGTGCCAGCAGTGATCCCCCGGAGGTCACTGAAGCTTTCTTT CASSDPPEVTEAFF
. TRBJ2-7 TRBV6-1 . TGTGCCACGTCTCTGGCGCAGGGGCTCTACGAGCAGTACTTC CATSLAQGLYEQYF
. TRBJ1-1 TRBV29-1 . TGCAGCGTCGAAGGCGCCTGGGACACTGAAGCTTTCTTT CSVEGAWDTEAFF
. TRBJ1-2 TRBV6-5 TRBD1 TGTGCCAGCAGTCAACAGGGGCCCTATGGCTACACCTTC CASSQQGPYGYTF
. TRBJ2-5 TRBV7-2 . TGTGCCAGCAGCTTAGCCGTCCGGGAGACCCAGTACTTC CASSLAVRETQYF
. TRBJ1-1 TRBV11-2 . TGTGCCAGCAGCTCAGAGGCTGCGAACACTGAAGCTTTCTTT CASSSEAANTEAFF
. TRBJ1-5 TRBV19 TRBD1 TGTGCCAGTAGCAGGGGGCTTGACAGGAGCGGCCCCCAGCATTTT CASSRGLDRSGPQHF
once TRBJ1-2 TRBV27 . TGTGCCAGCAGTTCGCAAGTAGCTAACTATGGCTACACCTTC CASSSQVANYGYTF
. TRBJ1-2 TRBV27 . TGTGCCAGCAGTTTTAGTCGGGGGCGCACCTATGGCTACACCTTC CASSFSRGRTYGYTF
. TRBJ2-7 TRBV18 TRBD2 TGTGCCAGCTCTCCGCCGGGGGGTCTCTACGAGCAGTACTTC CASSPPGGLYEQYF
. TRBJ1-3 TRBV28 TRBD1 TGTGCCAGCTCCACCTCCGGGACAGCTTCTGGAAACACCATATATTTT CASSTSGTASGNTIYF
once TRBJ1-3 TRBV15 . TGTGCCACCAGCAGAGATCCCGGACTGGGAAACACCATATATTTT CATSRDPGLGNTIYF
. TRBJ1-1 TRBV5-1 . TGCGCCAGCAGCTTGTCTGGCAGGGAGAACACTGAAGCTTTCTTT CASSLSGRENTEAFF
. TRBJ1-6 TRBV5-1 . TGCGCCAGCAGCCGCCCACGGGCGCAGGGCTTGGGTAATTCACCCCTCCACTTT CASSRPRAQGLGNSPLHF
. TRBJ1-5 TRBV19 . TGTGCCAGTAGTGTTATGGCAGGCAATCAGCCCCAGCATTTT CASSVMAGNQPQHF
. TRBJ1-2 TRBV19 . TGTGCCAGTAGTATCCGGCGAAACTTCTATGGCTACACCTTC CASSIRRNFYGYTF
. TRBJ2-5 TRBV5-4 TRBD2 TGTGCCAGCAGCTTGGCGGCTAGCGGGGTCGAGACCCAGTACTTC CASSLAASGVETQYF
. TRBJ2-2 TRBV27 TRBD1 TGTGCCAGCAGTCTTGGACAGGGGGCTTCCGGGGAGCTGTTTTTT CASSLGQGASGELFF
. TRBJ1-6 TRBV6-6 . TGTGCCAGCAGTAAAGGACAGAGTTCACCCCTCCACTTT CASSKGQSSPLHF
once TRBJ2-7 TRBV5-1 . TGCGCCAGCAGCCCGGGACTCCTGCGAGAAGACGAGCAGTACTTC CASSPGLLREDEQYF